Only one count was recorded for the clone carrying this T cell receptor (beta chain). Its antigen is not identified. This record belongs to a study of shared clonotypes between healthy human individuals. Study as a whole: A donor's plate count was three for CD4 naive and three for CD4 memory; CD8 naive had two and CD8 memory one. Regarding the study as a whole: Clonotype sharing levels among donors were expected to vary with sequencing depth. Richness estimates generally favored naive over memory subsets. Depth was large, yet rarefaction showed that sorted-subset sequencing was incomplete.

Libraries were prepared by immunoSEQ multiplex PCR; TCRdb keeps only in-frame clonotypes and omits some of them. The data contain hundreds of thousands of clones, around 92% of them singletons. In the naive CD8 group, cells lacked CD45RO and were positively selected for CCR7, so terminally differentiated effector memory CD45RA+ cells were left out. Sequenced input: naive CD8+ T cells sorted from blood. This receptor was identified in a man between 25 and 39 years old in good health.

CDR3 nucleotide sequence: TGTGCCAGCAGCTTGTTCTTAGGGTGGCCCCAGCATTTT. Translated, it gives CASSLFLGWPQHF. This chain uses TRBV5-5 with TRBJ1-5, with D uncertain. The CDR3 extends over 13 amino acids. Germline CDR1 is SGHKS and CDR2 is YYEKEE (reference sequence). The V and J ends lost 1 base and 9 bases respectively, with 11 bases between them.